The rows below give T cell receptor beta chains drawn from one sample of a study of PD-1 blockade in classical Hodgkin lymphoma. Sequencing used immunoSEQ multiplex PCR; TCRdb keeps in-frame clones, though not all of them. Of under 20,000 clones listed, about 85% were seen once; the top ten hold about a sixth. This specimen consisted of peripheral blood mononuclear cells (PBMCs), obtained before the second cycle of nivolumab. These receptor sequences come from a human donor with classical Hodgkin lymphoma. Both conserved end residues are part of each CDR3. D genes are given only for firm matches. Clone size appears in some rows only: once, few, many, or a class for an expanded clone.

v_gene	j_gene	abundance	d_gene	CDR3aa	CDR3nt
TRBV2	TRBJ1-5	.	.	CASSEALGRYSNQPQHF	TGTGCCAGCAGTGAAGCGCTCGGGCGGTATAGCAATCAGCCCCAGCATTTT
TRBV10-3	TRBJ1-1	.	TRBD1	CAIRLGQGATEAFF	TGTGCCATCAGGCTGGGACAGGGGGCCACTGAAGCTTTCTTT
TRBV28	TRBJ2-5	.	TRBD2	CASSFPSGAGQETQYF	TGTGCCAGCAGTTTCCCTAGCGGGGCGGGTCAAGAGACCCAGTACTTC
TRBV27	TRBJ1-1	once	TRBD1	CASSSTGGITEAFF	TGTGCCAGCAGCTCGACAGGGGGCATTACTGAAGCTTTCTTT
TRBV5-1	TRBJ2-1	.	.	CASSHGTRLYNEQFF	TGCGCCAGCAGCCACGGGACTCGACTCTACAATGAGCAGTTCTTC
TRBV2	TRBJ1-5	.	.	CASSPGHGDRNQPQHF	TGTGCCAGCAGCCCGGGACATGGGGATCGCAATCAGCCCCAGCATTTT
TRBV4-3	TRBJ2-3	.	.	CASSQEGGTDTQYF	TGCGCCAGCAGCCAAGAAGGGGGCACAGATACGCAGTATTTT
TRBV29-1	TRBJ1-1	.	TRBD1	CSARQGGTEAFF	TGCAGCGCCCGACAGGGGGGCACTGAAGCTTTCTTT
TRBV19	TRBJ2-1	.	.	CASGKEGYNEQFF	TGTGCCAGTGGTAAGGAGGGATACAATGAGCAGTTCTTC
TRBV28	TRBJ2-7	.	TRBD2	CASSSGTSGSPHF	TGTGCCAGCAGTTCCGGGACTAGCGGGAGCCCTCACTTC
TRBV14	TRBJ1-2	.	TRBD1	CASSQAGGFGYTF	TGTGCCAGCAGCCAGGCAGGGGGATTTGGCTACACCTTC
TRBV27	TRBJ1-5	.	.	CASRLMGGADNQPQHF	TGTGCCAGCAGGTTAATGGGGGGCGCGGACAATCAGCCCCAGCATTTT
TRBV11-2	TRBJ1-1	.	.	CASSLDRNTEAFF	TGTGCCAGCAGCTTAGACAGGAACACTGAAGCTTTCTTT
TRBV6-5	TRBJ2-4	.	.	CASSPRPDIQYF	TGTGCCAGCAGTCCCCGACCGGACATTCAGTACTTC
TRBV5-4	TRBJ2-1	few	.	CASSLVDNEQFF	TGTGCCAGCAGCTTGGTAGACAATGAGCAGTTCTTC
TRBV14	TRBJ2-7	.	.	CASSQSGQFKQYF	TGTGCCAGCAGCCAATCTGGACAGTTCAAGCAGTACTTC
TRBV28	TRBJ2-7	.	TRBD1	CASSIRGRSYEQYF	TGTGCCAGCAGTATCAGGGGGCGCTCCTACGAGCAGTACTTC
TRBV28	TRBJ2-7	.	TRBD1	CATSLGDRRYF	TGTGCCACCTCCCTTGGGGACAGGCGGTACTTC